This T cell receptor (beta chain) was found in a study of cytomegalovirus exposure and HLA in healthy donors. The germline V gene encodes CDR1 SEHNR and CDR2 FQNEAQ (reference sequence). V was pared by 4 bases and J by 2 bases, with 4 bases of the junction left unmatched. CDR3 length: 14 residues. Profiling relied on immunoSEQ multiplex PCR, and the TCRdb table lists in-frame clones only, not all of them. The sample holds roughly 150,000 clones, around nine tenths seen once. Sequencing input: PBMCs. This TCR was sampled from a young man in good health and CMV-seropositive. V and J are TRBV7-9 and TRBJ1-2, with TRBD1 matching over 7 bases. CDR3 DNA: TGTGCCAGCAGCTACCAGACAGGGAACTATGGCTACACCTTC. As protein: CASSYQTGNYGYTF.